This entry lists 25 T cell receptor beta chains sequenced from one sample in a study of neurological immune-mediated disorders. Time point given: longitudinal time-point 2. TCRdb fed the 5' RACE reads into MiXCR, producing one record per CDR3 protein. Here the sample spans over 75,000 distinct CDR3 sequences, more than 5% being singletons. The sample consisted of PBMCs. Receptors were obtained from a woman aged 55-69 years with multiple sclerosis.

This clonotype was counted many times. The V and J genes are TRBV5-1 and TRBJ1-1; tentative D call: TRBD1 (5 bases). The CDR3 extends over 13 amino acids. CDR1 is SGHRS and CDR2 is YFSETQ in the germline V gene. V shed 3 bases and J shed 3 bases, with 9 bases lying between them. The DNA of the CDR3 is TGCGCCAGCAGCTACCAGGGACACACTGAAGCTTTCTTT. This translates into CASSYQGHTEAFF.

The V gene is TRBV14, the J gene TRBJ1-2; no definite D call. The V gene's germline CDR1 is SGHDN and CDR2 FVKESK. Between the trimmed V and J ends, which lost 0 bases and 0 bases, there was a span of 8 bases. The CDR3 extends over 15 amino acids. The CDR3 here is CASSQDWGANYGYTF. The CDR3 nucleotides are TGTGCCAGCAGCCAAGATTGGGGAGCTAACTATGGCTACACCTTC.

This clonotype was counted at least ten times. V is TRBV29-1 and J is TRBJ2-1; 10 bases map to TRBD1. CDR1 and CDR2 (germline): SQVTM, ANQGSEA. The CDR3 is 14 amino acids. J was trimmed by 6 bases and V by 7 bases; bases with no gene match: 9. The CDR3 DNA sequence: TGCAGCGGTGACCGGGACAGGGGAGGCAATGAGCAGTTCTTC. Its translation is CSGDRDRGGNEQFF.

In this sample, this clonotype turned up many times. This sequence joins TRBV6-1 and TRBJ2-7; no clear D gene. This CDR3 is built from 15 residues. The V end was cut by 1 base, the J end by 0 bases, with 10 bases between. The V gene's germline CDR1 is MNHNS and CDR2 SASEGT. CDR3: CASSEELLSSYEQYF. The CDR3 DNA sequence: TGTGCCAGCAGTGAAGAACTGTTGAGCTCCTACGAGCAGTACTTC.

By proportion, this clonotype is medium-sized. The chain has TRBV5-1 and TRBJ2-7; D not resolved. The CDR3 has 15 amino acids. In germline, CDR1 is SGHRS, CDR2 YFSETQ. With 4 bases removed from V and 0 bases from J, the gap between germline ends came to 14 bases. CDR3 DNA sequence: TGCGCCAGCAGCCTCGACGGTGGTACCTCCTACGAGCAGTACTTC. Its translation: CASSLDGGTSYEQYF.

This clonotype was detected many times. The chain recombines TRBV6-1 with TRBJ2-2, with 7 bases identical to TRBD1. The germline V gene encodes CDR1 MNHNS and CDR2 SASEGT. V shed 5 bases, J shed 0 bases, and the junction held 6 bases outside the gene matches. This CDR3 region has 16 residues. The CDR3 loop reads CASSLRTGTNTGELFF. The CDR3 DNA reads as TGTGCCAGCAGTCTGCGGACAGGCACGAACACCGGGGAGCTGTTTTTT.

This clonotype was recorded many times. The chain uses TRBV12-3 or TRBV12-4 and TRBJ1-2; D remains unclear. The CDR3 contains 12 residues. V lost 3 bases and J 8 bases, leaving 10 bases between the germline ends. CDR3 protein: CASSFRSPGYTF. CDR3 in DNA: TGTGCCAGCAGTTTTAGAAGCCCCGGCTACACCTTC.

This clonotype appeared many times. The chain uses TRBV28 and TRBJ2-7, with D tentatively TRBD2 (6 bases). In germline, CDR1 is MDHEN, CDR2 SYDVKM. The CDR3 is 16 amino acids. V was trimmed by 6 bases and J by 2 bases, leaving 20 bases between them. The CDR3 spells CASRLLDSRGTYEQYF. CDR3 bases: TGTGCCAGCAGACTCCTTGACAGCCGGGGGACCTACGAGCAGTACTTC.

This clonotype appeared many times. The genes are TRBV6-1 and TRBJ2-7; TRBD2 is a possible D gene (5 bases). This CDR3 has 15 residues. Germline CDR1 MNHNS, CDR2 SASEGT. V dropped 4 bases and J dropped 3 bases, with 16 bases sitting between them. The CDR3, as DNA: TGTGCCAGCAGTGTGGAGTACGGAGGTTACTACGAGCAGTACTTC. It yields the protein CASSVEYGGYYEQYF.

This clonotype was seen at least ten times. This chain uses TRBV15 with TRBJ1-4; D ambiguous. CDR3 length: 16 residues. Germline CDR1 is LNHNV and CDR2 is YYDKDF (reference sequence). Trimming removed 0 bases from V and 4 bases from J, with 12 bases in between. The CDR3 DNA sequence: TGTGCCACCAGCAGAGATCTTGTAGGCAATAATGAAAAACTGTTTTTT. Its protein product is CATSRDLVGNNEKLFF.

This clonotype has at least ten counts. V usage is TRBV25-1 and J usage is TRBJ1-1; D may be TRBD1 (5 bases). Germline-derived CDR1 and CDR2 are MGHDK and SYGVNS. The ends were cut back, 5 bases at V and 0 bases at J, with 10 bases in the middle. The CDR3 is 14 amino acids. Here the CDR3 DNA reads TGTGCCAGCAGTTTCGGGGCCTTGAACACTGAAGCTTTCTTT. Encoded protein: CASSFGALNTEAFF.

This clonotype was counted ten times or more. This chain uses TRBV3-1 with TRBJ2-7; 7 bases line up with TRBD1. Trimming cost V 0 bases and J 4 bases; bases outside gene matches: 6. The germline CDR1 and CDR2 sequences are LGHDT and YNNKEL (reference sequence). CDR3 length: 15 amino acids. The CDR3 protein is CASSQERGTVYEQYF. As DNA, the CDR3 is TGTGCCAGCAGCCAAGAGAGGGGGACAGTATACGAGCAGTACTTC.

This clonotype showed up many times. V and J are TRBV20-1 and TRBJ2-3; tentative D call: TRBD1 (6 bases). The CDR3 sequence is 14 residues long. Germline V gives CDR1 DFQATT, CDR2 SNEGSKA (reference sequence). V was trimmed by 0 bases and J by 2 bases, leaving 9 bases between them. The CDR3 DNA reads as TGCAGTGCTAGAGAGGTGGGGGCCACAGATACGCAGTATTTT. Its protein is CSAREVGATDTQYF.

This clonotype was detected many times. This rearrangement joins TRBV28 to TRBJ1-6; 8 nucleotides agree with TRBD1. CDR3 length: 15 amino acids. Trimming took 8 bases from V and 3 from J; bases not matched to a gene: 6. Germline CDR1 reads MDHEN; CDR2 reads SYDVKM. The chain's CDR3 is CASLTGGNYNSPLHF. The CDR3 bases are TGTGCCAGCCTCACAGGGGGAAACTATAATTCACCCCTCCACTTT.

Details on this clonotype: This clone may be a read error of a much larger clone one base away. The CDR3 DNA reads as TGTGCCAGCAGCGAGGACGGGGGCACCTACGAGCAGTACTTC. Encoded protein: CASSEDGGTYEQYF. The gene calls are TRBV2 and TRBJ2-7; D tentatively fits TRBD1 or TRBD2 (6 bases each). The ends were cut back, 6 bases at V and 2 bases at J, with 14 bases in the middle. The CDR3 is 14 amino acids. CDR1 and CDR2 from the germline V gene are SNHLY and FYNNEI.

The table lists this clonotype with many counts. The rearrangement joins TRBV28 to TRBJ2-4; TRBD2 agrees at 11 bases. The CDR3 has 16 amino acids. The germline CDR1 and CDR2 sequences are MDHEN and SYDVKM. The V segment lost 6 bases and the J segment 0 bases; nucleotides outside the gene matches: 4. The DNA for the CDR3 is TGTGCCAGCAGCCACGGACTAGCGGGAGCCAAAAACATTCAGTACTTC. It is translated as CASSHGLAGAKNIQYF.

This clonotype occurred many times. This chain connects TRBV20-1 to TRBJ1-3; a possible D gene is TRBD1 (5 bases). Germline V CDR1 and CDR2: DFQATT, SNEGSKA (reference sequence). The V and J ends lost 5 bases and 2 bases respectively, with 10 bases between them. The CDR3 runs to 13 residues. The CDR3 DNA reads TGCAGTGCTCCCGGGACGGCTGGAAACACCATATATTTT. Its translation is CSAPGTAGNTIYF.

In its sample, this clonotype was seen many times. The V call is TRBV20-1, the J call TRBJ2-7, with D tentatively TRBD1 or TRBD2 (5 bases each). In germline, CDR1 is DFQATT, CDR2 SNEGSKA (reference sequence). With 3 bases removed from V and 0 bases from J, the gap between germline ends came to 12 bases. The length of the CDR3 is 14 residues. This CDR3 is CSASEPGPSYEQYF. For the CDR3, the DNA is TGCAGTGCTAGTGAGCCGGGACCCTCCTACGAGCAGTACTTC.

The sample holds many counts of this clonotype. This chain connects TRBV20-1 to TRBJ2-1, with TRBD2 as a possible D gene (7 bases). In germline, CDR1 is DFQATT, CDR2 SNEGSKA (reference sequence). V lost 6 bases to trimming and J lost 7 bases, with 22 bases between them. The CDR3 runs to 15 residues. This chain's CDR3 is CSAPRVGGPRNEQFF. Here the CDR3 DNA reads TGCAGTGCCCCCCGGGTCGGGGGGCCGCGGAATGAGCAGTTCTTC.

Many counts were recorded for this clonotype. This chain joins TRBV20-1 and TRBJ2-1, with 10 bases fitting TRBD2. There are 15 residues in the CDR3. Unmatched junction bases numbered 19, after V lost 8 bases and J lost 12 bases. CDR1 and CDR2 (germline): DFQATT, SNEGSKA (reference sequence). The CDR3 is CSPGSSSGGAWGQFF. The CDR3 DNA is TGCAGTCCCGGGTCGTCCAGCGGGGGGGCTTGGGGGCAGTTCTTC.

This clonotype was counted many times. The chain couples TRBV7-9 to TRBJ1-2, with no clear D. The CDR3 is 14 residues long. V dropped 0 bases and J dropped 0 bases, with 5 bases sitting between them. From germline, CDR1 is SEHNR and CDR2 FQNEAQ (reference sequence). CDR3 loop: CASSLAASNYGYTF. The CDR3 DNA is TGTGCCAGCAGCTTAGCAGCTTCTAACTATGGCTACACCTTC.

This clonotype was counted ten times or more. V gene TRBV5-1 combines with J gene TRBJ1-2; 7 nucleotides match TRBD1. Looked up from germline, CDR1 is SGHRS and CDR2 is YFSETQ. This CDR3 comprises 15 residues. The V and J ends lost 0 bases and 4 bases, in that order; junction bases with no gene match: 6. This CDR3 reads CASSLGGQESYGYTF. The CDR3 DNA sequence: TGCGCCAGCAGCTTGGGTGGACAGGAAAGCTATGGCTACACCTTC.

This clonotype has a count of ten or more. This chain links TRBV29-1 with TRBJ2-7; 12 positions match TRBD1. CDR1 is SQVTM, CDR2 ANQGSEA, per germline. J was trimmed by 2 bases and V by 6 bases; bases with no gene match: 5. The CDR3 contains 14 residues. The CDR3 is CSVGTGGIAYEQYF. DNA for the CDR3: TGCAGCGTGGGGACAGGGGGCATCGCCTACGAGCAGTACTTC.

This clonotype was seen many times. CDR3 bases: TGTGCCAGCTCACGAGACAGGGGGACGGGAGGCTACACCTTC. Translation gives CASSRDRGTGGYTF. The chain has TRBV18 and TRBJ1-2, with 9 bases fitting TRBD1. In germline, CDR1 is KGHSH, CDR2 LQKENI. The V gene end was trimmed by 4 bases and the J gene end by 8 bases; junction bases not matched to a gene: 8. The CDR3 is 14 amino acids.

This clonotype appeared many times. The CDR3 sequence: CASSLNQGAVGTEAFF. The CDR3 region has the DNA TGTGCCAGCAGCTTAAACCAGGGGGCGGTTGGGACTGAAGCTTTCTTT. The chain couples TRBV7-6 to TRBJ1-1, with TRBD1 matching 8 bases. CDR3 length: 16 residues. Germline loops: CDR1 SGHVS, CDR2 FNYEAQ. The trim removed 2 bases at V and 5 bases at J, leaving 10 bases unmatched.